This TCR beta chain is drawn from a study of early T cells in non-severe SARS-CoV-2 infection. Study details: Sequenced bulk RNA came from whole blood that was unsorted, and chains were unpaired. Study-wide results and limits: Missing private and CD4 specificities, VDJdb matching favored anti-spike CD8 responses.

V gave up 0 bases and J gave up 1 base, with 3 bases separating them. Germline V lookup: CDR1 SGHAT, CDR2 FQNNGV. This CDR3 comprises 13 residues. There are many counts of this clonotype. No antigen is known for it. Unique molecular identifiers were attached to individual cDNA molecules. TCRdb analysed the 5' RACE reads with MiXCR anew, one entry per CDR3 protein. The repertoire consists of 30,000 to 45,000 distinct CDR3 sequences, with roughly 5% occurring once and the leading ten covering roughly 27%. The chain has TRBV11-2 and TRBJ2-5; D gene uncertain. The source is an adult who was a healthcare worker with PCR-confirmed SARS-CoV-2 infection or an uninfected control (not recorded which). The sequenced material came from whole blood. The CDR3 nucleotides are TGTGCCAGCAGCTTAGAGATCCAAGAGACCCAGTACTTC. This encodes CASSLEIQETQYF.